Following are 13 T cell receptor beta chains from one sample sequenced in a study of control samples from healthy donors and cancer patients. Data came from immunoSEQ multiplex PCR; TCRdb stores just in-frame clones and leaves some out. The table includes roughly 100,000 clones, around 82% detected once. What was sequenced was blood. These receptors were taken from a woman aged 45 to 65 in good health.

As to this clone: Germline is not matched at one junction end, which may reflect a read error. The chain uses TRBV7-7 and TRBJ2-3; D is unresolved. Germline CDR1 SSHAT, CDR2 FNYEAQ (reference sequence). This CDR3 has 13 amino acids. The CDR3 here is CASSLDVLDTQYF. The CDR3 DNA reads as TGTGCTAGCAGCTTAGACGTCCTAGATACGCAGTATTTT.

The rearrangement joins TRBV3-1 (or the pseudogene TRBV3-2) to TRBJ2-2, with D possibly being TRBD1 (5 bases). This CDR3 contains 11 residues. Germline V gene sequence: CDR1 LGHDT, CDR2 YNNKEL (reference sequence). V lost 4 bases and J lost 8, with 5 bases in between. The CDR3 DNA follows: TGTGCCAGCAGCCGGACAGGGGAGCTGTTTTTT. Its protein product is CASSRTGELFF.

This clone showed up just once. V usage is TRBV5-6 and J usage is TRBJ2-7, with D tentatively TRBD1 or TRBD2 (5 bases each). Germline V CDR1 and CDR2: SGHDT, YYEEEE. The CDR3 sequence is 14 residues long. Trimming removed 3 bases from V and 3 bases from J, with 13 bases in between. The CDR3 region has the DNA TGTGCCAGCAGCTGGGGCAGCGGACTCTACGAGCAGTACTTC. Its translation: CASSWGSGLYEQYF.

The table lists this clone with a count of one. This chain joins TRBV30 and TRBJ2-2, with TRBD1 as a possible D gene (7 bases). V was pared by 2 bases and J by 2 bases, with 12 bases between. The CDR3 loop spans 15 amino acids. Germline CDR1 GTSNPN, CDR2 SVGIG (reference sequence). DNA for the CDR3: TGTGCCTGGAGTAGACAGGGAGGTAACACCGGGGAGCTGTTTTTT. This encodes CAWSRQGGNTGELFF.

The chain combines TRBV3-1 (or the pseudogene TRBV3-2) with TRBJ2-3; 11 positions match TRBD1. CDR1 is LGHDT and CDR2 is YNNKEL in the germline V gene (reference sequence). CDR3 length equals 15 residues. J lost 5 bases, V lost 4 bases, and 5 bases had no gene match. The CDR3 loop reads CASSREDRGQDTQYF. As DNA, the CDR3 is TGTGCCAGCAGCCGAGAGGACAGGGGGCAAGATACGCAGTATTTT.

This clone appeared once. The chain combines TRBV19 with TRBJ2-1, with D tentatively TRBD1 (6 bases). Trimming pared 3 bases from V and 0 bases from J, leaving 18 bases between. Germline CDR1 LNHDA, CDR2 SQIVND (reference sequence). The CDR3 runs 18 residues. The CDR3 DNA follows: TGTGCCAGTAGTATGACTCGAGACAGGCTGAGCTCCTACAATGAGCAGTTCTTC. It codes for CASSMTRDRLSSYNEQFF.

This clone was counted only a few times. The chain combines TRBV6-6 with TRBJ2-2, with a weak D call TRBD2 (6 bases). CDR1 is MNHNY and CDR2 is SVGAGI in the germline V gene (reference sequence). V was pared by 5 bases and J by 3 bases, with 10 bases between. CDR3 length equals 14 residues. The CDR3 is CASSTGTDTGELFF. The CDR3 DNA is TGTGCCAGCAGTACCGGGACTGACACCGGGGAGCTGTTTTTT.

This clone was picked up one time. This chain connects TRBV7-3 to TRBJ2-4; TRBD1 agrees at 8 bases. This CDR3 contains 14 residues. V shed 5 bases and J 6 bases; nucleotides not matched to a gene: 6. From germline, CDR1 is SGHTA and CDR2 FQGTGA. This CDR3 is CASSIGQGANIQYF. The DNA of the CDR3 is TGTGCCAGCAGCATAGGACAGGGTGCAAACATTCAGTACTTC.

The chain recombines TRBV6-5 with TRBJ1-5; TRBD1 might be the D (5 bases). CDR3 size: 15 residues. Trimming pared 6 bases from V and 1 base from J, leaving 13 bases between. CDR1 is MNHEY, CDR2 SVGAGI, per germline. The CDR3 DNA reads TGTGCCAGCAGGGCACCGGGACCCAGCAATCAGCCCCAGCATTTT. The encoded protein is CASRAPGPSNQPQHF.

The V call is TRBV12-5, the J call TRBJ1-2; D remains ambiguous. Looked up from germline, CDR1 is LGHNT and CDR2 is FRNRAP. The CDR3 has 13 residues. The ends were cut back, 4 bases at V and 8 bases at J, with 14 bases in the middle. CDR3 nucleotide sequence: TGTGCTAGTGGTTCCAGTCCCTGGCGGGGCTACACCTTC. Its protein is CASGSSPWRGYTF.

This clone was recorded once. The rearrangement links TRBV4-2 to TRBJ2-5; 10 bases are shared with TRBD2. Germline lookup yields CDR1 LGHNA and CDR2 YNFKEQ. V shed 0 bases, J shed 9 bases, and the junction held 7 bases outside the gene matches. The CDR3 sequence is 15 residues long. This CDR3 reads CASSQEASGSLAQYF. In DNA form, the CDR3 reads TGTGCCAGCAGCCAAGAGGCTAGCGGGAGTTTGGCCCAGTACTTC.

The CDR3 loop is CASSPDWRAIGTEAFF. The CDR3, as DNA: TGTGCCAGCAGCCCAGATTGGAGGGCGATTGGCACTGAAGCTTTCTTT. The V call is TRBV11-2, the J call TRBJ1-1, with D unresolved. There are 16 residues in the CDR3. The V gene lost 5 bases and the J gene lost 4 bases, with 20 bases spanning the gap. Germline V gives CDR1 SGHAT, CDR2 FQNNGV.

V and J are TRBV6-6 and TRBJ1-2; 7 bases agree with TRBD1. The CDR3 consists of 13 residues. Losses at the gene ends were 10 bases for V and 3 bases for J; bases not matched to a gene: 8. CDR1 and CDR2 from the germline V gene are MNHNY and SVGAGI (reference sequence). The CDR3 nucleotides are TGTGCCACAAGCGGCAGGGGGGACTATGGCTACACCTTC. This gives the protein CATSGRGDYGYTF.